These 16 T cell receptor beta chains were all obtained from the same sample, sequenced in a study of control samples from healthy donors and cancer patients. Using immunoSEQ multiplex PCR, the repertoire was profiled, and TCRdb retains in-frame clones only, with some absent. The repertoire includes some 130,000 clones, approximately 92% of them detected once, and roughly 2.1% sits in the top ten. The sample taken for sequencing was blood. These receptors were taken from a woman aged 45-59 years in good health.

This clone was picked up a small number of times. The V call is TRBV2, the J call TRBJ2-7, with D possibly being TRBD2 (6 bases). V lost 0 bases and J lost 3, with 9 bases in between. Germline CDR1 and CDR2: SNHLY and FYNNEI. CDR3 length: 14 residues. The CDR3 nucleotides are TGTGCCAGCAGTGAAGCGGGGGGTTACTACGAGCAGTACTTC. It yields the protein CASSEAGGYYEQYF.

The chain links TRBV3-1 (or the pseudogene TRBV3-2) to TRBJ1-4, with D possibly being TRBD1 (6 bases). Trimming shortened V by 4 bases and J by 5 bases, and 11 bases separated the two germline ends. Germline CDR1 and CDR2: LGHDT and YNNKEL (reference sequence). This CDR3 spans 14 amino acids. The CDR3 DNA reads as TGTGCCAGCAGCCCGGGACACGCCAATGAAAAACTGTTTTTT. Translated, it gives CASSPGHANEKLFF.

The CDR3 coding sequence is TGCAGCGTTGTTTCGGAGGGGTGGGCCACTGAAGCTTTCTTT. It codes for CSVVSEGWATEAFF. This chain connects TRBV29-1 to TRBJ1-1; possible D gene TRBD1, 5 bases. Per the germline V gene, CDR1 is SQVTM and CDR2 is ANQGSEA. CDR3 length equals 14 residues. V was shortened by 4 bases and J by 4 bases, with 16 bases between the two germline ends.

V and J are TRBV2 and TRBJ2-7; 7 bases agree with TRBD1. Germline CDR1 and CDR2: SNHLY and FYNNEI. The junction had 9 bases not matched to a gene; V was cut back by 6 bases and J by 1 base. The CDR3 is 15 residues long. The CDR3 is CASRRDSRSSYEQYF. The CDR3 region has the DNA TGTGCCAGCAGGAGGGACAGTCGCTCGTCCTACGAGCAGTACTTC.

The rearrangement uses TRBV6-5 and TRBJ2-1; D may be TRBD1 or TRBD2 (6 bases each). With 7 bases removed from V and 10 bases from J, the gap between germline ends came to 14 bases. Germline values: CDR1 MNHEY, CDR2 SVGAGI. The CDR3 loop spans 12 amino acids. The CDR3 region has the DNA TGTGCCAGCACCGAGGTGGGGGGCGAGCAGTTCTTC. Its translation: CASTEVGGEQFF.

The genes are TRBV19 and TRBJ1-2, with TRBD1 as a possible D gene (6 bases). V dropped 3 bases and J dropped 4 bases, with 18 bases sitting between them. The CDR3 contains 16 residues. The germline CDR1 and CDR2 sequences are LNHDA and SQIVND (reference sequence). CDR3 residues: CASSILVTGTIYGYTF. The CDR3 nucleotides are TGTGCCAGTAGTATTCTTGTTACAGGGACCATCTATGGCTACACCTTC. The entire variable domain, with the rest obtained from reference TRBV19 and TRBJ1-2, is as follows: DGGITQSPKYLFRKEGQNVTLSCEQNLNHDAMYWYRQDPGQGLRLIYYSQIVNDFQKGDIAEGYSVSREKKESFPLTVTSAQKNPTAFYLCASSILVTGTIYGYTFGSGTRLTVV.

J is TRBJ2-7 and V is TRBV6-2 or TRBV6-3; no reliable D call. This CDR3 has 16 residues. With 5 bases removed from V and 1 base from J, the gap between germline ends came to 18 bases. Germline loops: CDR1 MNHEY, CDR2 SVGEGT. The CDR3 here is CASSLQLGPRSYEQYF. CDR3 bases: TGTGCCAGCAGTCTCCAGCTCGGGCCTCGTTCCTACGAGCAGTACTTC.

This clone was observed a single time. CDR3 in DNA: TGTGCCAGTAGTGGGAATAGGGGTGAGACCCAGTACTTC. Protein product: CASSGNRGETQYF. The genes are TRBV19 and TRBJ2-5, with D possibly matching TRBD1 (5 bases). V was shortened by 5 bases and J by 5 bases, with 12 bases between the two germline ends. The CDR3 totals 13 residues. Germline values: CDR1 LNHDA, CDR2 SQIVND (reference sequence).

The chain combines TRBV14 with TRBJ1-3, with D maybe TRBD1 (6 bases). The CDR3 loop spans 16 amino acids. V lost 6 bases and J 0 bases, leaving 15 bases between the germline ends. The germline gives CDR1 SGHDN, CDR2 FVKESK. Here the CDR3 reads CASSAQGWSSGNTIYF. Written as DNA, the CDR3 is TGTGCCAGCAGTGCACAGGGATGGAGCTCTGGAAACACCATATATTTT.

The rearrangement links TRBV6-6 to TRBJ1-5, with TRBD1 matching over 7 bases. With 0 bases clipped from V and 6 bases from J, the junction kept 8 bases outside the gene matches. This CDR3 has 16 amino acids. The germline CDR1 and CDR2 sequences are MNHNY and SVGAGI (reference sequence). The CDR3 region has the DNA TGTGCCAGCAGTTACTCTATAGGGGGCGCGGGTCAGCCCCAGCATTTT. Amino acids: CASSYSIGGAGQPQHF.

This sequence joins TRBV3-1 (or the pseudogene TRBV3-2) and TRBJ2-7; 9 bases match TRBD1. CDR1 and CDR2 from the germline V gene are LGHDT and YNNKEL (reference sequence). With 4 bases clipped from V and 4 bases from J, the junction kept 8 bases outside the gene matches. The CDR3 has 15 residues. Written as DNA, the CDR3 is TGTGCCAGCAGCCTAACCGGGACAGGGTTGTACGAGCAGTACTTC. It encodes CASSLTGTGLYEQYF.

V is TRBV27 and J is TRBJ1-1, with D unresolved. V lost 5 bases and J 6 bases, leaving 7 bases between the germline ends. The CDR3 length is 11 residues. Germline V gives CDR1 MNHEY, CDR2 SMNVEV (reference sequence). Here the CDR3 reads CASSASPEAFF. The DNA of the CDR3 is TGTGCCAGCAGTGCCAGCCCTGAAGCTTTCTTT.

This CDR3 reads CASSLLGQGNYNEQFF. The CDR3 DNA reads as TGTGCCAGCAGCCTCCTGGGACAGGGAAACTACAATGAGCAGTTCTTC. V is TRBV28 and J is TRBJ2-1; TRBD1 agrees at 9 bases. Germline V lookup: CDR1 MDHEN, CDR2 SYDVKM. This CDR3 spans 16 amino acids. J lost 3 bases, V lost 6 bases, and 9 bases had no gene match.

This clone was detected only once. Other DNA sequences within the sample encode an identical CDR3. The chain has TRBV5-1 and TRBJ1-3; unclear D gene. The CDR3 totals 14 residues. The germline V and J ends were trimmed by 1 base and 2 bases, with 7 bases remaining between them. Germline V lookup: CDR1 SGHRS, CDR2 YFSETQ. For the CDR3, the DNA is TGCGCCAGCAGCTTGTCGGGGACTGGAAACACCATATATTTT. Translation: CASSLSGTGNTIYF.

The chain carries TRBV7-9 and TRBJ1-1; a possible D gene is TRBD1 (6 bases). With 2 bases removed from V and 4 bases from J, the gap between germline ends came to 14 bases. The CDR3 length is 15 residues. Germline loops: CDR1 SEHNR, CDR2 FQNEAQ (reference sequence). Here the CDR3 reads CASSLRGVEGTEAFF. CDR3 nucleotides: TGTGCCAGCAGCTTAAGGGGGGTGGAGGGCACTGAAGCTTTCTTT.

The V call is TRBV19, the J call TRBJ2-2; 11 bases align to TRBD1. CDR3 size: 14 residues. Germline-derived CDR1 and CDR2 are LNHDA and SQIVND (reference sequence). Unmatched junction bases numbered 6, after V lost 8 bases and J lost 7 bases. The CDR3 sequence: CASGGDRGSGELFF. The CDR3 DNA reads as TGTGCCAGTGGTGGGGACAGGGGGAGCGGGGAGCTGTTTTTT.